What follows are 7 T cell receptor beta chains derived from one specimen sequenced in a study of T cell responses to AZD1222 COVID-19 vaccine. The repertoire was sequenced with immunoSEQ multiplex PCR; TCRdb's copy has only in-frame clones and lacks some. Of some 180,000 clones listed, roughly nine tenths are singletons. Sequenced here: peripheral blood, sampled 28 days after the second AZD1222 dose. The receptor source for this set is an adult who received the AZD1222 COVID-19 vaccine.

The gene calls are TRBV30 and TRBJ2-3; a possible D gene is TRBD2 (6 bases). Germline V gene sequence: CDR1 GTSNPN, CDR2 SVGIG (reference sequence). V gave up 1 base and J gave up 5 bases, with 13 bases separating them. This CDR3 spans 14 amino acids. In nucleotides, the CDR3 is TGTGCCTGGAGTGGCGGGACCGCCGGAGATACGCAGTATTTT. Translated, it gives CAWSGGTAGDTQYF.

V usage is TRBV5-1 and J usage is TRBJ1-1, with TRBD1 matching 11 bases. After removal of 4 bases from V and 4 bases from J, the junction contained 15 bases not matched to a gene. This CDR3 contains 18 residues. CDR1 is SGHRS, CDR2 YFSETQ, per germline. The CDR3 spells CASSNSPGTGGRGTEAFF. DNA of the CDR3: TGCGCCAGCAGCAACTCTCCCGGGACAGGGGGTAGAGGCACTGAAGCTTTCTTT.

Here the CDR3 reads CASSFEGGNEQFF. CDR3 nucleotide sequence: TGTGCCAGCAGCTTCGAAGGGGGAAATGAGCAGTTCTTC. The V gene is TRBV9, the J gene TRBJ2-1; D may be TRBD1 (6 bases). V was cut by 4 bases and J by 7 bases, with 12 bases left in between. The CDR3 loop spans 13 amino acids. Germline CDR1 and CDR2: SGDLS and YYNGEE.

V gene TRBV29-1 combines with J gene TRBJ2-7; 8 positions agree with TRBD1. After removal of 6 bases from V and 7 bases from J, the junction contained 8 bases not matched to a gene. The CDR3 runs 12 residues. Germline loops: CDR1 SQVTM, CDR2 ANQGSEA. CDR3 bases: TGCAGCGTCGGACAGGGTCTATGGGAGCAGTACTTC. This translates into CSVGQGLWEQYF.

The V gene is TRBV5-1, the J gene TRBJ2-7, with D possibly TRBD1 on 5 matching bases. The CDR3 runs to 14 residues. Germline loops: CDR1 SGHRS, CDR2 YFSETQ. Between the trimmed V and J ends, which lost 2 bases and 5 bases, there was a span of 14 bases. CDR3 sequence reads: CASSFQGYTDEQYF. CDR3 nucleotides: TGCGCCAGCAGCTTCCAGGGTTACACGGACGAGCAGTACTTC.

DNA for the CDR3: TGTGCCAGCAGCTTTTACGGTAACAATCAGCCCCAGCATTTT. Translating it yields CASSFYGNNQPQHF. This chain uses TRBV7-2 with TRBJ1-5; D not resolved. The CDR3 runs 14 residues. The germline V gene has CDR1 SGHTA and CDR2 FQGNSA. V dropped 3 bases and J dropped 3 bases, with 9 bases sitting between them.

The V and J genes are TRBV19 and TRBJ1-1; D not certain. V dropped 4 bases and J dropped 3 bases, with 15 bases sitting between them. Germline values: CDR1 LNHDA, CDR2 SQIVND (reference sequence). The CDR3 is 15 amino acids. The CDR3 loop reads CASSKSFGGDTEAFF. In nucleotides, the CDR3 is TGTGCCAGTAGTAAATCGTTCGGCGGCGACACTGAAGCTTTCTTT.